The 20 T cell receptor delta chains listed next were all sequenced from one sample in a study of gamma-delta chains in newborns, infants, children. TCRdb reapplied CATT to the reads. The sample comprises roughly 2,400 delta-chain clones, 8.5% to 10% of which are singletons, and about 16% rests with the top ten. The specimen was blood. The receptors stem from a child who was a newborn, infant or young child, either healthy, febrile or measles-vaccinated (not recorded which).

Turning to this clone: The protein that TCRdb holds for this DNA derives from a much larger clone and differs from the translated DNA at residue 8, which likely indicates a read error; the protein shown here is translated from the DNA. This chain uses TRDV2 with TRDJ3; a weak D match, TRDD3 (5 bases). The germline V and J ends were trimmed by 0 bases and 0 bases, with 11 bases remaining between them. The germline CDR1 and CDR2 sequences are GEAIGNYY and EKD. CDR3 length equals 18 residues. In nucleotides, the CDR3 is TGTGCCTGTGACACCGTGGGGACACGCTCCTGGGACACCCGACAGATGTTTTTC. Translated: CACDTVGTRSWDTRQMFF.

Only a few counts were recorded for this clone. TCRdb shows a much larger clone's protein in place of this DNA's translation, and the two differ at residue 7, likely through a read error; the protein shown is translated from the DNA. In DNA, the CDR3 is TGTGCTCTTGGGGAACTAAGCCCGGGGTCCGGGCCCGATAAACTCATCTTT. This translates into CALGELSPGSGPDKLIF. This chain uses TRDV1 with TRDJ1, with D hard to call. Deletions cut 0 bases from V and 3 bases from J, with 17 bases between. CDR1 is TSWWSYY, CDR2 QGS, per germline. The CDR3 contains 17 residues.

To note about this clone: TCRdb records a much larger clone's protein for this DNA, with a difference at residue 9 that likely arises from a read error; the protein given is the translation of the DNA. The chain employs TRDV2 and TRDJ3; TRDD3 is a possible D gene (6 bases). CDR3 length equals 19 residues. Trimming left V 0 bases short and J 2 bases short, with 16 bases between. Germline CDR1 reads GEAIGNYY; CDR2 reads EKD. CDR3 loop: CACDTVSGRYAWDTRQMFF. The DNA for the CDR3 is TGTGCCTGTGACACCGTGTCTGGGAGATACGCCTGGGACACCCGACAGATGTTTTTC.

Relative to its sample, this clone is medium-sized. The sample has other DNA sequences that encode this CDR3 too. The chain joins TRDV1 to TRDJ1; D tentatively fits TRDD2 or TRDD3 (6 bases each). There are 19 residues in the CDR3. Germline CDR1 reads TSWWSYY; CDR2 reads QGS. Trimming removed 3 bases from V and 4 bases from J, with 27 bases in between. In DNA form, the CDR3 reads TGTGCTCTTGGGGACAAACTTCCTCTGGTTAGGGGATCAGGCGATAAACTCATCTTT. Protein sequence: CALGDKLPLVRGSGDKLIF.

This clone is large in the sample. This sample includes further DNA sequences coding for the same CDR3. The CDR3 DNA reads TGTGCCTGTGACAAAGTACTGGGGGATACCTGGGACACCCGACAGATGTTTTTC. Protein: CACDKVLGDTWDTRQMFF. The J gene is TRDJ3, the V gene TRDV2; 11 nucleotides agree with TRDD3. The germline CDR1 and CDR2 sequences are GEAIGNYY and EKD. This CDR3 has 18 residues. Trimming at V came to 2 bases and at J to 2 bases, leaving 4 bases not matched to a gene.

This clone was observed a few times. The protein in TCRdb stems from a much larger clone and differs at residue 17 from this DNA's translation, likely a read error; here the protein is translated from the DNA. V usage is TRDV2 and J usage is TRDJ3; TRDD3 matches 11 bases. The germline CDR1 and CDR2 sequences are GEAIGNYY and EKD. This CDR3 is 19 amino acids long. Here the CDR3 DNA reads TGTGCCTGTGACACGTACTGGGGGATAAGCTCCTGGGACACCCGACAGACGTTTTTC. Translating it yields CACDTYWGISSWDTRQTFF.

Turning to this clone: TCRdb's protein, taken from a much larger clone, differs from this DNA's translation at residue 11, likely owing to a read error; the protein displayed comes from the DNA. This chain connects TRDV2 to TRDJ3; TRDD3 matches at 9 bases. The CDR3 sequence is 18 residues long. The germline V gene has CDR1 GEAIGNYY and CDR2 EKD. CDR3 loop: CACDTVGIRSLDTRQMFF. The CDR3 DNA follows: TGTGCCTGTGACACCGTGGGGATACGCTCCTTGGACACCCGACAGATGTTTTTC.

This clone was recorded a few times. The chain has TRDV1 and TRDJ1; 10 bases are shared with TRDD3. Trimming at V came to 1 base and at J to 0 bases, leaving 14 bases not matched to a gene. Germline-derived CDR1 and CDR2 are TSWWSYY and QGS. The CDR3 covers 20 residues. The CDR3 here is CALGEPHTGTGGSYTDKLIF. CDR3 in DNA: TGTGCTCTTGGGGAACCTCACACTGGAACTGGGGGATCGTACACCGATAAACTCATCTTT.

Worth noting for this clone: The protein in TCRdb stems from a much larger clone and differs at residue 16 from this DNA's translation, likely a read error; here the protein is translated from the DNA. The chain has TRDV2 and TRDJ2; 12 bases fit TRDD3. CDR1 GEAIGNYY and CDR2 EKD come from the germline V gene. This CDR3 contains 19 residues. CDR3: CACDPLTGGYPALTALLFF. In DNA form, the CDR3 reads TGTGCCTGTGACCCCCTTACTGGGGGATACCCCGCTTTGACAGCACTACTCTTCTTT.

This clone appeared a few times. The rearrangement joins TRDV1 to TRDJ1; no definite D call. The V and J ends lost 3 bases and 8 bases respectively, with 10 bases between them. The CDR3 has 12 residues. Germline loops: CDR1 TSWWSYY, CDR2 QGS. The chain's CDR3 is CALGENETKLIF. CDR3 bases: TGTGCTCTTGGGGAGAACGAAACCAAACTCATCTTT.

The chain links TRDV3 to TRDJ1; 7 nucleotides agree with TRDD2. The CDR3 runs 17 residues. With 2 bases clipped from V and 0 bases from J, the junction kept 15 bases outside the gene matches. Looked up from germline, CDR1 is TVYSNPD and CDR2 is GDNSRS (reference sequence). Here the CDR3 DNA reads TGTGCCTTTCCTTTCCTACGAGGCTACCTGTACACCGATAAACTCATCTTT. Its translation is CAFPFLRGYLYTDKLIF.

In regard to this clone: It is likely a read error: a sequence one base away is far more abundant. At the DNA level, this CDR3 is encoded by other sequences in the same sample as well. The chain couples TRDV2 to TRDJ1; 7 bases line up with TRDD3. The CDR3 spans 14 residues. Germline V CDR1 and CDR2: GEAIGNYY, EKD. The CDR3 coding sequence is TGTGCCTGTGACACCGTGGGATACACTGATAAACTCATCTTT. Amino acid sequence: CACDTVGYTDKLIF.

About this clone itself: The sample has other DNA sequences that encode this CDR3 too. The chain carries TRDV2 and TRDJ3, with unresolved D. The CDR3 spans 18 residues. Germline V gene sequence: CDR1 GEAIGNYY, CDR2 EKD. V dropped 9 bases and J dropped 0 bases, with 20 bases sitting between them. CDR3 DNA sequence: TGTGCCACCCTCCCCCGGGGCCCCCGCTCCTGGGACACCCGACAGATGTTTTTC. Its translation is CATLPRGPRSWDTRQMFF.

Judged by abundance, this clone is medium-sized. This chain connects TRDV2 to TRDJ3, with D maybe TRDD3 (6 bases). Per the germline V gene, CDR1 is GEAIGNYY and CDR2 is EKD. The V gene lost 0 bases and the J gene lost 0 bases, with 11 bases spanning the gap. The CDR3 sequence is 18 residues long. The CDR3 bases are TGTGCCTGTGACACCTGGGGGCCCAGCTCCTGGGACACCCGACAGATGTTTTTC. This codes for CACDTWGPSSWDTRQMFF.

This clone is judged medium-sized. The V and J genes are TRDV1 and TRDJ1; 9 bases match TRDD3. CDR1 is TSWWSYY, CDR2 QGS, per germline. V dropped 5 bases and J dropped 8; count of bases not matched to a gene: 12. This CDR3 is 15 amino acids long. DNA for the CDR3: TGTGCTCTTGGGAAGTACTGGGGGAGACCGAACAAACTCATCTTT. Translation: CALGKYWGRPNKLIF.

This clone qualifies as hyperexpanded. In the same sample, other DNA sequences code for this CDR3. The V gene is TRDV2, the J gene TRDJ3, with 11 bases aligning to TRDD3. The length of the CDR3 is 17 residues. J gave up 2 bases and V 3 bases, and 2 bases lay outside the gene matches. Germline assignment: CDR1 GEAIGNYY and CDR2 EKD. DNA of the CDR3: TGTGCCTGTGACGTACTGGGGGATACCTGGGACACCCGACAGATGTTTTTC. It is translated as CACDVLGDTWDTRQMFF.

This clone ranks as large. The sample contains more than one DNA sequence encoding this CDR3. The V and J genes are TRDV2 and TRDJ1; D is possibly TRDD2 or TRDD3 (7 bases each). The CDR3 is made up of 16 amino acids. The V end was cut by 2 bases, the J end by 2 bases, with 17 bases between. The germline CDR1 and CDR2 sequences are GEAIGNYY and EKD. This CDR3 is CACDIPTTGETDKLIF. The CDR3 region has the DNA TGTGCCTGTGACATTCCTACGACTGGGGAGACCGATAAACTCATCTTT.

By share, this clone ranks as medium-sized. The V gene is TRDV1, the J gene TRDJ1; the D is unclear. Germline CDR1 reads TSWWSYY; CDR2 reads QGS. Trimming shortened V by 5 bases and J by 11 bases, and 33 bases separated the two germline ends. This CDR3 is built from 18 residues. The CDR3 sequence is CALGSRLTPALSQRGLIF. In DNA form, the CDR3 reads TGTGCTCTTGGGTCCAGGCTCACCCCCGCCCTATCTCAGAGAGGGCTCATCTTT.

Notes on this clone: The same CDR3 is also encoded by other DNA sequences in this sample. The gene calls are TRDV1 and TRDJ1; possible D gene TRDD3, 6 bases. From germline, CDR1 is TSWWSYY and CDR2 QGS. This CDR3 spans 17 amino acids. V was cut by 3 bases and J by 0 bases, with 17 bases left in between. This CDR3 reads CALGEPWGIDYTDKLIF. CDR3 DNA sequence: TGTGCTCTTGGGGAGCCCTGGGGTATCGATTACACCGATAAACTCATCTTT.

Concerning this clone: Different DNA sequences within this sample yield the same CDR3. The V gene is TRDV2, the J gene TRDJ1; D perhaps matches TRDD3 (6 bases). CDR3 length: 12 residues. CDR1 is GEAIGNYY and CDR2 is EKD in the germline V gene. V gave up 9 bases and J gave up 2 bases, with 12 bases separating them. The CDR3 here is CATVGATDKLIF. The CDR3 DNA sequence: TGTGCCACGGTGGGGGCTACCGATAAACTCATCTTT.